The 13 T cell receptor beta chains below were found in one sample sequenced in a study of blood T cell repertoires in COVID-19. Measured with immunoSEQ multiplex PCR; TCRdb has only the in-frame clones, and not every one. The sample contains 250,000 or so clones, approximately 82% of which appear only once. Sequencing input: peripheral blood. These receptors came from a woman over 75 with acute or convalescent COVID-19.

This clone was detected a few times. This chain uses TRBV11-1 with TRBJ2-7, with D perhaps matching TRBD1 (5 bases). The ends were cut back, 4 bases at V and 3 bases at J, with 16 bases in the middle. Germline V gene lookup returns CDR1 SGHAT and CDR2 FQDESV (reference sequence). The CDR3 extends over 15 amino acids. The CDR3 sequence: CASSWSAGLNYEQYF. CDR3 nucleotide sequence: TGTGCCAGCAGCTGGAGCGCAGGGTTGAACTACGAGCAGTACTTC.

The chain's CDR3 is CASSAVGGGTQYF. Written as DNA, the CDR3 is TGTGCCAGCAGCGCCGTTGGGGGGGGGACCCAGTACTTC. The V gene is TRBV7-2, the J gene TRBJ2-5; the match to TRBD2 covers 7 bases. Germline CDR1 and CDR2: SGHTA and FQGNSA. The CDR3 consists of 13 residues. Trimming took 5 bases from V and 7 from J; bases not matched to a gene: 7.

The rearrangement joins TRBV25-1 to TRBJ2-7; D unresolved. V was trimmed by 5 bases and J by 3 bases, leaving 5 bases between them. This CDR3 is 11 amino acids long. Germline loops: CDR1 MGHDK, CDR2 SYGVNS. DNA for the CDR3: TGTGCCAGCAGTAGGAGCTACGAGCAGTACTTC. This codes for CASSRSYEQYF.

The chain joins TRBV6-2 or TRBV6-3 to TRBJ2-1, with 9 bases that match TRBD2. The ends lost 2 bases at V and 5 bases at J; junction bases unmatched: 16. CDR1 and CDR2 (germline): MNHEY, SVGEGT. The CDR3 covers 19 residues. DNA for the CDR3: TGTGCCAGCAGTTACCCAATGCTAGCGGGGCGCCCATTTGACAATGAGCAGTTCTTC. Translating it yields CASSYPMLAGRPFDNEQFF.

The rearrangement uses TRBV7-2 and TRBJ2-7; 11 nucleotides agree with TRBD2. This CDR3 region has 15 residues. Germline V lookup: CDR1 SGHTA, CDR2 FQGNSA. V trimming: 3 bases; J trimming: 4 bases; junction bases outside the gene matches: 5. The chain's CDR3 is CASSLYPSGRYEQYF. CDR3 coding DNA: TGTGCCAGCAGCTTGTATCCTAGCGGGAGGTACGAGCAGTACTTC.

The chain employs TRBV19 and TRBJ1-1, with D possibly matching TRBD1 (5 bases). Germline values: CDR1 LNHDA, CDR2 SQIVND (reference sequence). The CDR3 has 14 residues. V was shortened by 5 bases and J by 1 base, with 11 bases between the two germline ends. In DNA, the CDR3 is TGTGCCAGTAGTTCGCCCGGGGGGAACACTGAAGCTTTCTTT. Its protein product is CASSSPGGNTEAFF. Drawing the rest from reference TRBV19 and TRBJ1-1, the complete variable domain is DGGITQSPKYLFRKEGQNVTLSCEQNLNHDAMYWYRQDPGQGLRLIYYSQIVNDFQKGDIAEGYSVSREKKESFPLTVTSAQKNPTAFYLCASSSPGGNTEAFFGQGTRLTVV.

The chain couples TRBV28 to TRBJ1-1; unclear D gene. With 7 bases removed from V and 2 bases from J, the gap between germline ends came to 14 bases. CDR1 MDHEN and CDR2 SYDVKM come from the germline V gene. This CDR3 spans 14 amino acids. CDR3 bases: TGTGCCAGCACCCCCGGCAGCGGTAACACTGAAGCTTTCTTT. Residues: CASTPGSGNTEAFF.

The genes are TRBV5-1 and TRBJ1-2, with D possibly being TRBD1 (6 bases). Trimming took 4 bases from V and 2 from J, leaving 12 bases between them. The CDR3 totals 14 residues. Germline-derived CDR1 and CDR2 are SGHRS and YFSETQ. The CDR3 DNA reads as TGCGCCAGCAGCCTCGGGAGGGGGAACTATGGCTACACCTTC. Its translation is CASSLGRGNYGYTF.

V and J are TRBV7-2 and TRBJ2-1, with TRBD2 matching 7 bases. Per the germline V gene, CDR1 is SGHTA and CDR2 is FQGNSA. Germline trimming cut 1 base from V and 10 bases from J; bases unmatched to any gene: 4. The CDR3 runs 13 residues. The CDR3: CASSLEGGSEQFF. The CDR3 DNA follows: TGTGCCAGCAGCTTAGAGGGAGGGTCCGAGCAGTTCTTC.

This chain links TRBV20-1 with TRBJ2-1; D is ambiguous. Germline V gene lookup returns CDR1 DFQATT and CDR2 SNEGSKA (reference sequence). V was trimmed by 6 bases and J by 9 bases, leaving 9 bases between them. The CDR3 covers 10 residues. CDR3 protein: CSAPRAEQFF. The CDR3 DNA sequence: TGCAGTGCCCCGCGAGCTGAGCAGTTCTTC.

The rearrangement links TRBV30 to TRBJ2-7; a weak D match, TRBD2 (5 bases). Germline-derived CDR1 and CDR2 are GTSNPN and SVGIG (reference sequence). The V gene lost 3 bases and the J gene lost 0 bases, with 6 bases spanning the gap. CDR3 size: 12 residues. The CDR3: CAWRGSSYEQYF. In nucleotides, the CDR3 is TGTGCCTGGAGGGGGAGCTCCTACGAGCAGTACTTC. The complete variable domain, with remaining parts taken from reference TRBV30 and TRBJ2-7, reads SQTIHQWPATLVQPVGSPLSLECTVEGTSNPNLYWYRQAAGRGLQLLFYSVGIGQISSEVPQNLSASRPQDRQFILSSKKLLLSDSGFYLCAWRGSSYEQYFGPGTRLTVT.

J is TRBJ2-1 and V is TRBV7-2, with 8 bases that match TRBD1. This CDR3 is 18 amino acids long. Germline trimming cut 2 bases from V and 7 bases from J; bases unmatched to any gene: 16. CDR1 is SGHTA, CDR2 FQGNSA, per germline. Written as DNA, the CDR3 is TGTGCCAGCAGCTTAAGCGTTGATGGCAGGGGGCTATCGAATGAGCAGTTCTTC. As protein: CASSLSVDGRGLSNEQFF.

The chain recombines TRBV6-2 or TRBV6-3 with TRBJ2-7; 9 nucleotides match TRBD1. The CDR3 loop spans 15 amino acids. Germline V CDR1 and CDR2: MNHEY, SVGEGT. The junction had 8 bases not matched to a gene; V was cut back by 5 bases and J by 3 bases. The CDR3 bases are TGTGCCAGCAGTCCAGGGACAGGGTTATACTACGAGCAGTACTTC. This gives the protein CASSPGTGLYYEQYF.